The clone carrying this T cell receptor (beta chain) appeared once. Its antigen is unknown. V lost 4 bases, J lost 7 bases, and 11 bases stayed unmatched. CDR3 length equals 16 residues. The germline gives CDR1 MGHRA, CDR2 YSYEKL. The entry originates in a study of shared clonotypes between healthy human individuals. About the research overall: Each donor's CD4 naive and CD4 memory cells filled three plates apiece, CD8 naive two, and CD8 memory one.

Whole-study findings and limits: Expectations were that clonotype sharing among donors would be affected by sequencing depth.

Template for every sorted-subset replicate PCR totaled about 200 ng DNA, roughly 30,000 T cell genomes. Measured with immunoSEQ multiplex PCR; TCRdb has only the in-frame clones, and not every one. The sample yields approximately 2.3 million clones, roughly 93% seen once. Sequenced: naive CD4+ T cells from PBMCs. As for subset: CD45RA+ positively selected. The receptor comes from a man younger than 35 in good health. Some clones in this sample may be carry-over from other donors' samples. This sequence joins TRBV4-1 and TRBJ2-1; 9 bases agree with TRBD2. The CDR3 spells CASSRIPGLASNEQFF. The CDR3 nucleotides read TGCGCCAGCAGCCGGATTCCGGGACTAGCTTCAAATGAGCAGTTCTTC.